The entry below gives a single T cell receptor (beta chain) sequence along with its context. The blood sample dates from first hyperthyroidism diagnosis, preceding any ophthalmopathy symptoms. Amplification of TCR beta CDR3 regions used RNA as the template. RT-PCR in the first round (using the HTBI primer set) targeted the TCR CDR3. TCRdb recomputed calls from the multiplex PCR reads with MiXCR, one row per CDR3 protein. Counted here are about 180,000 distinct CDR3 sequences, 9.4% occurring once; the ten biggest clones make up around 21%. The V and J ends lost 6 bases and 2 bases respectively, with 16 bases between them. Germline CDR1 reads SGHDN; CDR2 reads FVKESK. The CDR3 consists of 15 residues. This specimen belongs to a study of T cells in Graves' hyperthyroidism and ophthalmopathy.

The sample consisted of blood. The clonotype comes from a woman under 30 with Graves' hyperthyroidism that later progressed to Graves' ophthalmopathy. The chain combines TRBV14 with TRBJ1-1; D not certain. CDR3 loop: CASSRQPPENTEAFF. CDR3 sequence (DNA): TGTGCCAGCAGTAGGCAACCCCCCGAAAACACTGAAGCTTTCTTT.